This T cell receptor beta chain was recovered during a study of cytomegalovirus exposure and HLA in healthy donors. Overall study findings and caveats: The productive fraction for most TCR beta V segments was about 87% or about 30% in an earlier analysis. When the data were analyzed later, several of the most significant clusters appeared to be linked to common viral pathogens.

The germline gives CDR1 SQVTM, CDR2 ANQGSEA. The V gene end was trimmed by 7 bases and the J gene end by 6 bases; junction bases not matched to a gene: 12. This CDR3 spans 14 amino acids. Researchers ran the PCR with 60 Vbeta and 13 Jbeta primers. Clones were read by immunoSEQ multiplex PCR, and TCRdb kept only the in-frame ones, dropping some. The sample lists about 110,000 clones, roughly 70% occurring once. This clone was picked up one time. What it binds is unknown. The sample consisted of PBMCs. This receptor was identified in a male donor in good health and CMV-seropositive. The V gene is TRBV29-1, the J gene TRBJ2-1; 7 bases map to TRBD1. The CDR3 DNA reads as TGCAGCGCAGAGACAGGGTCCGGTCGCAATGAGCAGTTCTTC. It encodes CSAETGSGRNEQFF.